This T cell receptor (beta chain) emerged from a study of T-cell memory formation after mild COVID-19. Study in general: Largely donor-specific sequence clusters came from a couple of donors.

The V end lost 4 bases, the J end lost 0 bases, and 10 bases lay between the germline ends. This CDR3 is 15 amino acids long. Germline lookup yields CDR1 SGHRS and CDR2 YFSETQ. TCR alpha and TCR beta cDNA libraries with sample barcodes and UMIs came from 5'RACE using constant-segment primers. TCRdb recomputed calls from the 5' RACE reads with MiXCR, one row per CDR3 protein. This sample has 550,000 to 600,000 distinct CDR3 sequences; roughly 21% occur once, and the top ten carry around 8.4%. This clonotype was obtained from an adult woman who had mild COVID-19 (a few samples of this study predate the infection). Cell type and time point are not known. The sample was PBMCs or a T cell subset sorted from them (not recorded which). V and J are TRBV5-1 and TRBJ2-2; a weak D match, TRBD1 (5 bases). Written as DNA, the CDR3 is TGCGCCAGCAGCACCGGACACCCGAACACCGGGGAGCTGTTTTTT. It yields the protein CASSTGHPNTGELFF.